Below are 14 T cell receptor beta chains sequenced from a single sample in a study of CD8+ T cells in alopecia areata. Reverse transcription of extracted RNA yielded cDNA, which provided the sequencing template. Measured with immunoSEQ multiplex PCR; TCRdb has only the in-frame clones, and not every one. The profile covers approximately 11,000 clones, with about 59% appearing a single time and more than 14% taken by the ten largest. Alopecia areata patients provided lesional scalp punch biopsies and peripheral blood. The specimen sequenced was skin. The receptors come from a human donor with alopecia areata.

This clone has just a few counts. The chain recombines TRBV5-6 with TRBJ2-7; perhaps TRBD2 as D (5 bases). There are 15 residues in the CDR3. With 3 bases removed from V and 0 bases from J, the gap between germline ends came to 13 bases. Germline CDR1 reads SGHDT; CDR2 reads YYEEEE. CDR3: CASSYYRRDSYEQYF. DNA of the CDR3: TGTGCCAGCAGCTATTATCGCCGGGACTCCTACGAGCAGTACTTC. Using reference TRBV5-6 and TRBJ2-7 for the parts outside the CDR3, the full variable domain is DAGVTQSPTHLIKTRGQQVTLRCSPKSGHDTVSWYQQALGQGPQFIFQYYEEEERQRGNFPDRFSGHQFPNYSSELNVNALLLGDSALYLCASSYYRRDSYEQYFGPGTRLTVT.

J is TRBJ2-3 and V is TRBV7-8, with 10 bases identical to TRBD2. CDR3 length: 16 residues. The V gene's germline CDR1 is SGHVS and CDR2 FQNEAQ. V shed 0 bases and J 8 bases; nucleotides not matched to a gene: 8. Written as DNA, the CDR3 is TGTGCCAGCAGCTTAGCCGGATTAGCGGGGGGTAGTACGCAGTATTTT. Residues: CASSLAGLAGGSTQYF.

Written as DNA, the CDR3 is TGTGCCAGCAGTTATGCAACGGGAGGCTACGAGCAGTACTTC. This sequence encodes CASSYATGGYEQYF. V usage is TRBV6-5 and J usage is TRBJ2-7; the match to TRBD2 covers 7 bases. The CDR3 is 14 amino acids. V shed 3 bases and J 3 bases; nucleotides not matched to a gene: 5. The germline V gene encodes CDR1 MNHEY and CDR2 SVGAGI.

The gene calls are TRBV9 and TRBJ2-1; TRBD1 is a possible D gene (5 bases). This CDR3 has 12 residues. Germline V gene sequence: CDR1 SGDLS, CDR2 YYNGEE. Trimming took off 4 bases at V and 12 bases at J, with 14 bases between the two ends. The CDR3 DNA is TGTGCCAGCAGCAGAGACAGCGTGGCGCAGTTCTTC. The encoded protein is CASSRDSVAQFF.

Details on this clone: A much larger clone lies a single base off, so this may be a read error. The J gene is TRBJ2-1, the V gene TRBV5-4; D gene uncertain. Per germline, CDR1 SGHNT and CDR2 YYREEE (reference sequence). The V and J ends lost 3 bases and 8 bases respectively, with 6 bases between them. The CDR3 totals 11 residues. In DNA, the CDR3 is TGTGCCAGCAGCTCCCGGGATGAGCAGTTCTTC. This translates into CASSSRDEQFF. The full variable domain, with the rest looked up from reference TRBV5-4 and TRBJ2-1, is ETGVTQSPTHLIKTRGQQVTLRCSSQSGHNTVSWYQQALGQGPQFIFQYYREEENGRGNFPPRFSGLQFPNYSSELNVNALELDDSALYLCASSSRDEQFFGPGTRLTVL.

This clone was observed a few times. The genes are TRBV18 and TRBJ2-3; possibly TRBD2 for D (6 bases). Between the trimmed V and J ends, which lost 0 bases and 6 bases, there was a span of 13 bases. The CDR3 runs to 15 residues. The germline gives CDR1 KGHSH, CDR2 LQKENI. CDR3 DNA: TGTGCCAGCTCACCACCGGCAGGGAGGCTTGATACGCAGTATTTT. Encoded protein: CASSPPAGRLDTQYF.

The chain employs TRBV18 and TRBJ2-5; D is perhaps TRBD2 (6 bases). Germline values: CDR1 KGHSH, CDR2 LQKENI. The CDR3 runs 11 residues. The V end was cut by 3 bases, the J end by 7 bases, with 6 bases between. CDR3 protein: CASSPGGTQYF. CDR3 DNA: TGTGCCAGCTCACCCGGGGGGACCCAGTACTTC. The full variable domain, its missing parts supplied by reference TRBV18 and TRBJ2-5, is NAGVMQNPRHLVRRRGQEARLRCSPMKGHSHVYWYRQLPEEGLKFMVYLQKENIIDESGMPKERFSAEFPKEGPSILRIQQVVRGDSAAYFCASSPGGTQYFGPGTRLLVL.

The chain links TRBV14 to TRBJ2-1; 10 nucleotides match TRBD1. The CDR3 contains 16 residues. Germline CDR1 and CDR2: SGHDN and FVKESK. The V segment lost 4 bases and the J segment 10 bases; nucleotides outside the gene matches: 13. The CDR3 region has the DNA TGTGCCAGCAGCCCAGGGGACAGGGGACTCCTGCCCGAGCAGTTCTTC. Its translation is CASSPGDRGLLPEQFF.

The sample holds a few counts of this clone. The J gene is TRBJ2-5, the V gene TRBV6-6; no firm D call. Germline loops: CDR1 MNHNY, CDR2 SVGAGI (reference sequence). The CDR3 is made up of 14 amino acids. The V end was cut by 5 bases, the J end by 2 bases, with 12 bases between. CDR3 residues: CASSGQIRQETQYF. CDR3 sequence (DNA): TGTGCCAGCAGTGGGCAGATTAGACAAGAGACCCAGTACTTC.

The J gene is TRBJ2-1, the V gene TRBV4-2; 9 bases match TRBD2. This CDR3 has 18 residues. CDR1 LGHNA and CDR2 YNFKEQ come from the germline V gene. The J segment lost 1 base and the V segment lost 0 bases, leaving 7 bases of the junction unmatched. For the CDR3, the DNA is TGTGCCAGCAGCCAAGAAGTTCCTAGCGGGGCATCCTACAATGAGCAGTTCTTC. It yields the protein CASSQEVPSGASYNEQFF.

The chain is built from TRBV11-2 and TRBJ2-7; D is possibly TRBD1 (6 bases). V dropped 6 bases and J dropped 4 bases, with 16 bases sitting between them. This CDR3 is 14 amino acids long. Germline CDR1 is SGHAT and CDR2 is FQNNGV. The CDR3 nucleotides read TGTGCCAGCAGTTCCGGGACACTGGCTTACGAGCAGTACTTC. Amino acids: CASSSGTLAYEQYF.

This clone was detected a few times. This chain connects TRBV7-2 to TRBJ2-3; no clear D. CDR3 length: 13 residues. The V gene lost 10 bases and the J gene lost 2 bases, with 13 bases spanning the gap. Germline CDR1 is SGHTA and CDR2 is FQGNSA. This chain's CDR3 is CATHSFPTDTQYF. Here the CDR3 DNA reads TGTGCCACCCACTCATTCCCCACAGATACGCAGTATTTT.

This rearrangement joins TRBV2 to TRBJ2-7, with D possibly matching TRBD1 (5 bases). This CDR3 region has 13 residues. V shed 7 bases and J shed 0 bases, with 10 bases lying between them. CDR1 is SNHLY, CDR2 FYNNEI, per germline. CDR3 amino acids: CASKQDLSYEQYF. DNA of the CDR3: TGTGCCAGCAAACAGGATCTCTCCTACGAGCAGTACTTC.

This chain uses TRBV4-1 with TRBJ1-1; no reliable D call. The CDR3 is made up of 15 amino acids. Germline CDR1 and CDR2: MGHRA and YSYEKL. The V and J ends lost 5 bases and 4 bases respectively, with 17 bases between them. The CDR3 nucleotides read TGCGCCAGCAGCTCGGACCTAGAGCCCAGCACTGAAGCTTTCTTT. Encoded protein: CASSSDLEPSTEAFF.